Detailed here is one T cell receptor (beta chain). There are a few counts of this clonotype. What this receptor recognizes is not known. Base qualities are not at hand, and no much larger clone is one base apart. Between the V and J ends, shortened by 0 bases and 2 bases respectively, the junction contains 7 bases. The CDR3 contains 14 residues, cysteine and phenylalanine counted. Only CDR3 DNA remains: 42 bases, in frame from the first base. Based on the germline V gene (reference sequence), the CDR1 and CDR2 sequences are LNHNV and YYDKDF. The source of the sample is a study of post-analysis software for immune sequencing data (dated by TCRdb to between 2015 and 2016). In the study overall: Relapsing-remitting, secondary progressive and progressive-relapsing multiple sclerosis were recorded as disease courses, and subtype annotation was lacking for some patients. The patient repertoires were compared against fewer than twelve previously published healthy control repertoires obtained from donors aged roughly 6 to 28 years. A subset of samples was prepared in parallel using single-end sample barcoding, then pooled and co-amplified after Illumina adapter ligation.

The library was produced with PCR. Sequencing instrument: Illumina HiSeq 2500. Unique molecular identifiers were incorporated into TCR beta cDNA libraries to reduce PCR and sequencing biases. Per 1 to 10 million input T cells, approximately 500,000 cDNA molecules were obtained, such that each molecule approximated one T cell. Patient libraries were prepared and sequenced with the same protocol used for the earlier healthy control dataset. Samples belonging to the same batch were prepared together, multiplexed and sequenced on a shared HiSeq lane. In the source study's methods: Raw barcoded reads were processed with MIGEC, discarding single-read molecular identifier groups before consensus assembly and CDR3 extraction. Clonotype tables were post-analysed with VDJtools, normalizing diversity by down-sampling all datasets to the smallest sample size. Repertoire overlap clustering matched CDR3 amino acid but not nucleotide sequences to correct batch-related cross-sample contamination. Through fastp at Q25 and MiXCR, TCRdb rebuilt clones from the public reads, retaining in-frame beta chains. Every distinct CDR3 protein forms one entry, paired with its most common genes and DNA. V and J calls and clone size were set by TCRdb, not the authors. A total of about 460,000 distinct CDR3 sequences appear in this sample, less than 45% of them only once. Together, the top ten hold roughly 12% of the sample.

Overall results and qualifications from the work: Strong co-clustering of samples prepared in the same batch was shown by direct clustering with F measure, prompting a batch-effect correction. Significantly higher frequencies in patients than in controls were found for several TRBV segments, including TRBV5-6, TRBV5-1 and TRBV20-1. The control group was slightly older than the multiple sclerosis patient group. Significantly lower normalized Chao1 diversity was found in multiple sclerosis patients than in controls, suggesting substantial peripheral T-cell clonal expansion.

To demonstrate the VDJtools post-analysis software, the study profiled TCR beta repertoires from the peripheral blood of about 13 young patients with multiple sclerosis. The patients with multiple sclerosis were children and adolescents between 6 and 15 years of age. The TCR sequence derives from a girl aged 10-17 years with multiple sclerosis. The sample was blood. The rearranged chain carries TRBV15 and TRBJ2-5, with TRBD1 perhaps the D gene, on 5 matching bases. The CDR3 corresponds to CATSRDDSQETQYF. The DNA sequence is given as TGTGCCACCAGCAGAGATGACAGTCAAGAGACCCAGTACTTC.